This note documents a single TCR beta chain sequence. This entry comes from a study of control samples from healthy donors and cancer patients. Germline V gives CDR1 SGHTA, CDR2 FQGNSA. This CDR3 comprises 16 residues. V shed 5 bases, J shed 2 bases, and the junction held 8 bases outside the gene matches. The assay was immunoSEQ multiplex PCR, and TCRdb's table has in-frame clones only and misses some. Of 65,000 to 85,000 clones listed, 80% to 90% are singletons. The sample was PBMCs. This clonotype was obtained from a woman between 45 and 65 years old with head and neck cancer. The rearrangement joins TRBV7-2 to TRBJ2-5; 10 bases agree with TRBD2. This CDR3 reads CASSPPGLAPQETQYF. Written as DNA, the CDR3 is TGTGCCAGCAGCCCCCCGGGACTAGCGCCTCAAGAGACCCAGTACTTC.